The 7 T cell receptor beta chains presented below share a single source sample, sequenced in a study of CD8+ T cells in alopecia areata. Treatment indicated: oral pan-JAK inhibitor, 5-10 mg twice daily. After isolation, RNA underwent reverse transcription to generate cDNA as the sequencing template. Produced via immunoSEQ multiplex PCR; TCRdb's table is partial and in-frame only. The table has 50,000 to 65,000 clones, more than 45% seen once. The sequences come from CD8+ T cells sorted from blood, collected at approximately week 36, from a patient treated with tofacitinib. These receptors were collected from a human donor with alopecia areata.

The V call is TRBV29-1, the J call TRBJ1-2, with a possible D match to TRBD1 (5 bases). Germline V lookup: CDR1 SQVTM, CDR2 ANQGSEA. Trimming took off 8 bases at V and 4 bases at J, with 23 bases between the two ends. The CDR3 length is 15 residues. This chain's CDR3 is CSSGGDRDGLYGYTF. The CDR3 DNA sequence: TGCAGCTCTGGGGGTGATCGGGACGGACTCTATGGCTACACCTTC.

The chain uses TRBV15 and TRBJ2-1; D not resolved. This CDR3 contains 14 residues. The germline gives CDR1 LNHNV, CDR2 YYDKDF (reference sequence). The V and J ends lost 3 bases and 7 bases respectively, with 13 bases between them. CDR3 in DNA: TGTGCCACCAGCAGTATTTCGAGTGGTAATGAGCAGTTCTTC. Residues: CATSSISSGNEQFF.

CDR3 loop: CASSLAGEQYF. The CDR3 nucleotides are TGCGCCAGCAGCTTGGCAGGGGAGCAGTACTTC. The V call is TRBV5-1, the J call TRBJ2-7; weak D call: TRBD1 (5 bases). The CDR3 covers 11 residues. Germline V gene sequence: CDR1 SGHRS, CDR2 YFSETQ. V was shortened by 0 bases and J by 7 bases, with 5 bases between the two germline ends.

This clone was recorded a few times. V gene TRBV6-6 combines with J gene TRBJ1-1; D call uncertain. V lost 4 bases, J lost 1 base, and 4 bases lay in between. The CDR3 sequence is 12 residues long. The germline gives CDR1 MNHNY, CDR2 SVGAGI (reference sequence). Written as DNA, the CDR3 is TGTGCCAGCAGTTCAGGGAACACTGAAGCTTTCTTT. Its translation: CASSSGNTEAFF.

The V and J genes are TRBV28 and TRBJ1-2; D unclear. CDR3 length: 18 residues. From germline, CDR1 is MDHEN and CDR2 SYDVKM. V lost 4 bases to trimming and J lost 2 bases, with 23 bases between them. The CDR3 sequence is CASSSIGVVSERNYGYTF. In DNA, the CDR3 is TGTGCCAGCAGTTCGATCGGAGTCGTGTCGGAGAGAAACTATGGCTACACCTTC.

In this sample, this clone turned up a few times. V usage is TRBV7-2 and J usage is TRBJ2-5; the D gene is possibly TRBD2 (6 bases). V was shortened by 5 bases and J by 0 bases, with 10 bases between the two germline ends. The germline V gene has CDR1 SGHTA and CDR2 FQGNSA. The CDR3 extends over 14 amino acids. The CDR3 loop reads CASSQPGDQETQYF. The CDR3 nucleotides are TGTGCCAGCAGCCAACCGGGAGACCAAGAGACCCAGTACTTC.

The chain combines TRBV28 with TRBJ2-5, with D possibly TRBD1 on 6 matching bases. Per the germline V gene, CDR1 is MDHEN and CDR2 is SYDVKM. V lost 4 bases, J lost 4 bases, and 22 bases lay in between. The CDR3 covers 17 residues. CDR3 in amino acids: CASSSLPRTEERETQYF. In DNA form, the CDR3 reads TGTGCCAGCAGTTCACTCCCCCGGACAGAAGAGAGAGAGACCCAGTACTTC.